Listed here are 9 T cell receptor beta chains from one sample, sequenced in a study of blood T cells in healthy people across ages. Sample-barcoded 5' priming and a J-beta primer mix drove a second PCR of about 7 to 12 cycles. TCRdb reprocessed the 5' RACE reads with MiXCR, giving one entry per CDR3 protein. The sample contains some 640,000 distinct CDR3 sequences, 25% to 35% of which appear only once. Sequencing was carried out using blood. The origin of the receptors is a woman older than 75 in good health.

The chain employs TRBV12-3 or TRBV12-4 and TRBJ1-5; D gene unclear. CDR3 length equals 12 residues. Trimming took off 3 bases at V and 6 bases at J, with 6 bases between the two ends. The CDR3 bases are TGTGCCAGCAGTTTTGGGCCTCAGCCCCAGCATTTT. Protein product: CASSFGPQPQHF.

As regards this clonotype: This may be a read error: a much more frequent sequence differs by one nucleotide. The CDR3 nucleotides are TGTGCCAGCAGCGTATCGGGGGGGAACCAAGAGACCCGGTACTTC. Its translation is CASSVSGGNQETRYF. This sequence joins TRBV9 and TRBJ2-5; 8 bases match TRBD2. CDR1 is SGDLS and CDR2 is YYNGEE in the germline V gene. This CDR3 is 15 amino acids long.

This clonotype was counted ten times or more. The CDR3: CASSLRDNSYEQYF. The CDR3 nucleotides are TGTGCCAGCAGCTTACGCGACAACTCCTACGAGCAGTACTTC. The chain combines TRBV7-9 with TRBJ2-7, with D uncertain. The CDR3 consists of 14 residues. Germline CDR1 and CDR2: SEHNR and FQNEAQ (reference sequence). The V end lost 2 bases, the J end lost 0 bases, and 8 bases lay between the germline ends.

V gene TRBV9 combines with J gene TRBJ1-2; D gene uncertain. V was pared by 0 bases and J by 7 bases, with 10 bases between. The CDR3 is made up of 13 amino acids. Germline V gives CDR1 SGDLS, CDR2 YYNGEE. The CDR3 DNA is TGTGCCAGCAGCGTAGCGGAAGGGATTGGCTACACCTTC. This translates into CASSVAEGIGYTF.

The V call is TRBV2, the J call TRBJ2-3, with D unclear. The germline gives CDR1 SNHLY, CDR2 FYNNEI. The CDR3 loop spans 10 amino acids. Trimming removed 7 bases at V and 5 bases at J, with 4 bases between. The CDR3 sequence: CASKIDTQYF. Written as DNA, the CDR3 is TGTGCCAGCAAAATAGATACGCAGTATTTT.

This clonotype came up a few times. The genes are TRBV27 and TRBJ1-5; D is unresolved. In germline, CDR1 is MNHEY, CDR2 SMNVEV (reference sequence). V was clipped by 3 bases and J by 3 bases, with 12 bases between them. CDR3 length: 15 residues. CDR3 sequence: CASSLTPIYNQPQHF. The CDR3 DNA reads TGTGCCAGCAGTTTGACGCCGATATACAATCAGCCCCAGCATTTT.

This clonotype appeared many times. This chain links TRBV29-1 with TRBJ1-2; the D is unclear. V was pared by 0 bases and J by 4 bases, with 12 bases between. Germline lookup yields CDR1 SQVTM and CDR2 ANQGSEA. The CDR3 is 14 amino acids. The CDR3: CSVEEGNRRYGYTF. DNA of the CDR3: TGCAGCGTTGAAGAAGGCAACCGACGCTATGGCTACACCTTC. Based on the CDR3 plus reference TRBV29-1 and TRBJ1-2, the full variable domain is SAVISQKPSRDICQRGTSLTIQCQVDSQVTMMFWYRQQPGQSLTLIATANQGSEATYESGFVIDKFPISRPNLTFSTLTVSNMSPEDSSIYLCSVEEGNRRYGYTFGSGTRLTVV.

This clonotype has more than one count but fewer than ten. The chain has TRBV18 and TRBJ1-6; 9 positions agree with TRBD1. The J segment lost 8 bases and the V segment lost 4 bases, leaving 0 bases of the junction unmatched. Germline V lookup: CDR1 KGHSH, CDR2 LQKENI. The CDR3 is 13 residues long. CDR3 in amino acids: CASSRDRDSPLHF. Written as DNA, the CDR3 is TGTGCCAGCTCACGGGACAGGGATTCACCCCTCCACTTT.

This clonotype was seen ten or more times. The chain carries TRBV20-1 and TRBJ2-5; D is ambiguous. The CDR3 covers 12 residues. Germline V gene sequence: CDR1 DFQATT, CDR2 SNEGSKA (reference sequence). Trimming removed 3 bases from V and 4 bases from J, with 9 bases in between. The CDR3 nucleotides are TGCAGTGCTAGGCCGTTGATAGAGACCCAGTACTTC. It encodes CSARPLIETQYF.